This is a list of T cell receptor beta chains from one sample in a study of T cell changes during pregnancy in multiple sclerosis. Sequenced by immunoSEQ multiplex PCR; TCRdb stores in-frame clones only, minus some. Seen here are about 44,000 clones, around 90% observed once, and the top ten hold roughly 0.7%. Sample: CD4+ T cells from peripheral blood mononuclear cells, taken before pregnancy. These receptors were obtained from a female donor with multiple sclerosis, enrolled in a pregnancy study. Both conserved end residues are part of each CDR3. The order of the fields is J gene, V gene, CDR3 protein.

J gene: TRBJ2-5; V gene: TRBV27; CDR3 protein: CASRTFLAGVETQYF
J gene: TRBJ2-7; V gene: TRBV25-1; CDR3 protein: CASSEGGSPAYEQYF
J gene: TRBJ1-1; V gene: TRBV7-3; CDR3 protein: CASSLKGTEAFF
J gene: TRBJ1-1; V gene: TRBV7-6; CDR3 protein: CASSLGHRGSRGTEAFF
J gene: TRBJ2-4; V gene: TRBV7-6; CDR3 protein: CASSLGTDQNIQYF
J gene: TRBJ2-7; V gene: TRBV6-1; CDR3 protein: CASSRTGSSYEQYF
J gene: TRBJ1-6; V gene: TRBV7-6; CDR3 protein: CASSQYSYNSPLHF
J gene: TRBJ2-6; V gene: TRBV5-8; CDR3 protein: CASSLGYSGANVLTF
J gene: TRBJ2-5; V gene: TRBV2; CDR3 protein: CASPRDRGLKETQYF
J gene: TRBJ1-5; V gene: TRBV7-9; CDR3 protein: CASSLQGNQPQHF
J gene: TRBJ2-5; V gene: TRBV5-4; CDR3 protein: CASSRGQETQYF
J gene: TRBJ2-3; V gene: TRBV7-6; CDR3 protein: CASSLDGSSDTQYF
J gene: TRBJ2-1; V gene: TRBV20-1; CDR3 protein: CSAQASEQFF
J gene: TRBJ1-2; V gene: TRBV19; CDR3 protein: CASSTKSTGPGYTF
J gene: TRBJ1-1; V gene: TRBV7-9; CDR3 protein: CASSSGQGRAFF
J gene: TRBJ2-7; V gene: TRBV15; CDR3 protein: CATSREGASGEFSYEQYF
J gene: TRBJ2-1; V gene: TRBV5-1; CDR3 protein: CASSLVGGIMDEQFF
J gene: TRBJ2-2; V gene: TRBV30; CDR3 protein: CAWSVLADGELFF
J gene: TRBJ2-7; V gene: TRBV7-2; CDR3 protein: CASSLIAGGPGEQYF
J gene: TRBJ1-4; V gene: TRBV7-9; CDR3 protein: CASIQDRGRGEKLFF
J gene: TRBJ2-1; V gene: TRBV6-1; CDR3 protein: CASSVGGGEYNEQFF
J gene: TRBJ2-5; V gene: TRBV7-2; CDR3 protein: CASSKSGSQETQYF
J gene: TRBJ2-5; V gene: TRBV28; CDR3 protein: CASSSPQGTQYF
J gene: TRBJ2-1; V gene: TRBV29-1; CDR3 protein: CSVDGGVSYNEQFF
J gene: TRBJ2-5; V gene: TRBV4-1; CDR3 protein: CASSQGGGLGKETQYF
J gene: TRBJ2-3; V gene: TRBV19; CDR3 protein: CASSSWDRGTQYF
J gene: TRBJ2-6; V gene: TRBV4-1; CDR3 protein: CASSQAQEWTNVLTF
J gene: TRBJ2-3; V gene: TRBV7-5; CDR3 protein: CVRSYGLAGGTDTQYF
J gene: TRBJ1-1; V gene: TRBV7-6; CDR3 protein: CASSPTQGDTEAFF
J gene: TRBJ2-7; V gene: TRBV19; CDR3 protein: CASSIRTGGAYEQYF
J gene: TRBJ1-2; V gene: TRBV7-2; CDR3 protein: CASSTGQGAFYGYTF
J gene: TRBJ2-5; V gene: TRBV30; CDR3 protein: CAWTDYQETQYF
J gene: TRBJ2-1; V gene: TRBV15; CDR3 protein: CATSTRTSGDNEQFF
J gene: TRBJ1-1; V gene: TRBV4-1; CDR3 protein: CASSPSNAEAFF
J gene: TRBJ1-3; V gene: TRBV5-4; CDR3 protein: CASSLGFSSGNTIYF
J gene: TRBJ2-3; V gene: TRBV5-4; CDR3 protein: CASSFRGAIDTQYF
J gene: TRBJ2-1; V gene: TRBV5-1; CDR3 protein: CASRWTGRDEQFF
J gene: TRBJ2-6; V gene: TRBV11-2; CDR3 protein: CASSSSTAGANVLTF
J gene: TRBJ2-1; V gene: TRBV12-5; CDR3 protein: CASAPLAGIGSNEQFF
J gene: TRBJ1-5; V gene: TRBV15; CDR3 protein: CATSDRDSYQPQHF
J gene: TRBJ2-5; V gene: TRBV19; CDR3 protein: CASSASWGGAAQETQYF
J gene: TRBJ1-5; V gene: TRBV28; CDR3 protein: CASRLRDRGWGNQPQHF
J gene: TRBJ1-1; V gene: TRBV18; CDR3 protein: CASSPFQGNRGGTEAFF
J gene: TRBJ1-1; V gene: TRBV14; CDR3 protein: CASTKGGRVNTEAFF
J gene: TRBJ2-7; V gene: TRBV7-6; CDR3 protein: CASSYYPISSGNTYEQYF
J gene: TRBJ1-6; V gene: TRBV6-1; CDR3 protein: CASSEVTGQNSPLHF
J gene: TRBJ1-2; V gene: TRBV7-2; CDR3 protein: CASGRQGGYYGYTF
J gene: TRBJ2-1; V gene: TRBV7-3; CDR3 protein: CASREAGLAGVGNEQFF
J gene: TRBJ1-2; V gene: TRBV2; CDR3 protein: CASSENRGPSYGYTF
J gene: TRBJ1-6; V gene: TRBV7-2; CDR3 protein: CASSLDVRGTYNSPLHF
J gene: TRBJ1-1; V gene: TRBV6-1; CDR3 protein: CASSETDMNTEAFF
J gene: TRBJ2-5; V gene: TRBV11-2; CDR3 protein: CASSLSIVGETQYF
J gene: TRBJ2-2; V gene: TRBV7-7; CDR3 protein: CASSNLAGANTGELFF
J gene: TRBJ1-5; V gene: TRBV14; CDR3 protein: CASSQAGTAPQHF
J gene: TRBJ2-5; V gene: TRBV7-9; CDR3 protein: CASSLGRGRQETQYF
J gene: TRBJ1-3; V gene: TRBV5-1; CDR3 protein: CASSLDLSGNTIYF
J gene: TRBJ1-2; V gene: TRBV9; CDR3 protein: CASSVVVGQGLSGYTF
J gene: TRBJ1-4; V gene: TRBV4-1; CDR3 protein: CASSHLGQGDEKLFF
J gene: TRBJ2-7; V gene: TRBV7-9; CDR3 protein: CASSFSRSPGEQYF